The 32 T cell receptor beta chains below come from one sample, sequenced in a study of beta chain features in type 1 diabetes (dated by TCRdb to about 2018). Library preparation used the immunoSEQ multiplex PCR assay. The High Capacity cDNA Reverse Transcription Kit was used to reverse transcribe all of the isolated RNA, meaning that expressed TCRB transcripts were what got sequenced. The source is immuneACCESS, and TCRdb retained only in-frame sequences with V and J called. Part of the clones is not carried over; for the studies checked, unresolved V genes explain less than half of this, and the remainder is unexplained. A total of 900,000 or so clones appear in this sample, around a sixth of them only once. The top ten clonotypes cover 0.02% to 0.025% of the sample. The sequenced sample consisted of naive CD4+ T cells from blood. Per the publication, the cell subset or site label means: true naive CD4+ T cells. The receptor set was obtained from a woman aged 18-29 years in good health.

The chain uses TRBV6-6 and TRBJ1-5, with 9 bases matching TRBD1. The junction had 7 bases not matched to a gene; V was cut back by 6 bases and J by 1 base. The germline V gene has CDR1 MNHNY and CDR2 SVGAGI (reference sequence). This CDR3 region has 16 residues. For the CDR3, the DNA is TGTGCCAGCAGGAAAACGGGACAGGGAAGCAATCAGCCCCAGCATTTT. Its translation is CASRKTGQGSNQPQHF.

The V gene is TRBV18, the J gene TRBJ1-5; 8 bases map to TRBD1. This CDR3 has 14 residues. CDR1 and CDR2 from the germline V gene are KGHSH and LQKENI. After removal of 3 bases from V and 7 bases from J, the junction contained 5 bases not matched to a gene. The chain's CDR3 is CASSPDRGGQPQHF. Written as DNA, the CDR3 is TGTGCCAGCTCACCCGACAGGGGTGGGCAGCCCCAGCATTTT.

V and J are TRBV28 and TRBJ2-7; D call uncertain. Germline V gene data show CDR1 as MDHEN and CDR2 as SYDVKM. The CDR3 has 11 amino acids. V lost 6 bases and J 5 bases, leaving 8 bases between the germline ends. CDR3 residues: CASSHNHEQYF. The DNA of the CDR3 is TGTGCCAGCAGCCACAACCACGAGCAGTACTTC. The whole variable domain, filled in from reference TRBV28 and TRBJ2-7, reads DVKVTQSSRYLVKRTGEKVFLECVQDMDHENMFWYRQDPGLGLRLIYFSYDVKMKEKGDIPEGYSVSREKKERFSLILESASTNQTSMYLCASSHNHEQYFGPGTRLTVT.

This clone was seen a few times. The genes are TRBV7-9 and TRBJ2-4; 13 nucleotides line up with TRBD2. Germline assignment: CDR1 SEHNR and CDR2 FQNEAQ (reference sequence). The V and J ends lost 2 bases and 8 bases, in that order; junction bases with no gene match: 9. The CDR3 length is 17 residues. The CDR3 loop reads CASSLPLTSGRLDIQYF. CDR3 DNA sequence: TGTGCCAGCAGCTTACCGTTGACTAGCGGGAGGTTGGACATTCAGTACTTC.

This sequence joins TRBV7-2 and TRBJ2-1, with 8 bases lining up with TRBD2. The CDR3 length is 16 residues. Losses at the gene ends were 6 bases for V and 2 bases for J; bases not matched to a gene: 9. Germline V gene lookup returns CDR1 SGHTA and CDR2 FQGNSA. The CDR3 here is CASRPTSGQTYNEQFF. CDR3 DNA sequence: TGTGCCAGCAGGCCAACTAGCGGACAGACCTACAATGAGCAGTTCTTC.

In this sample, this clone turned up a few times. CDR3 nucleotides: TGTGCCAGCAGCTTAGCCGGCGGGACCTACAATGAGCAGTTCTTC. Residues: CASSLAGGTYNEQFF. This chain joins TRBV11-2 and TRBJ2-1; tentative D call: TRBD2 (6 bases). The CDR3 sequence is 15 residues long. CDR1 is SGHAT, CDR2 FQNNGV, per germline. The ends were cut back, 1 base at V and 2 bases at J, with 9 bases in the middle.

Note on this clone: The conserved phenylalanine or tryptophan is not found at the CDR3 terminus, so this likely reflects a read error. The rearrangement joins TRBV2 to TRBJ2-7; D ambiguous. Trimming pared 3 bases from V and 0 bases from J, leaving 12 bases between. The CDR3 length is 15 residues. Germline V gene lookup returns CDR1 SNHLY and CDR2 FYNNEI. CDR3 region: CASSELTLSSYEQYL. The CDR3 nucleotides are TGTGCCAGCAGTGAGCTAACCTTGAGCTCCTACGAGCAGTACCTC.

This clone was seen a handful of times. The J gene is TRBJ2-1, the V gene TRBV18, with TRBD2 identical over 10 bases. With V trimmed by 4 bases and J by 3 bases, 6 bases remained unmatched. Germline CDR1 and CDR2: KGHSH and LQKENI. The CDR3 consists of 16 residues. The CDR3 coding sequence is TGTGCCAGCTCACTTATACTAGCGGGGAACTACAATGAGCAGTTCTTC. Amino acids: CASSLILAGNYNEQFF. Supplemented by reference TRBV18 and TRBJ2-1, the full variable domain reads NAGVMQNPRHLVRRRGQEARLRCSPMKGHSHVYWYRQLPEEGLKFMVYLQKENIIDESGMPKERFSAEFPKEGPSILRIQQVVRGDSAAYFCASSLILAGNYNEQFFGPGTRLTVL.

This clone has only a few counts. V and J are TRBV18 and TRBJ2-5; D is uncertain. This CDR3 comprises 13 residues. The V end was cut by 2 bases, the J end by 5 bases, with 9 bases between. Per germline, CDR1 KGHSH and CDR2 LQKENI. The CDR3 DNA sequence: TGTGCCAGCTCACCAATATTGCGGGAGACCCAGTACTTC. This encodes CASSPILRETQYF.

V usage is TRBV14 and J usage is TRBJ2-5; D is uncertain. CDR1 and CDR2 from the germline V gene are SGHDN and FVKESK. Trimming removed 4 bases at V and 0 bases at J, with 12 bases between. The CDR3 is 15 residues long. In nucleotides, the CDR3 is TGTGCCAGCAGCCGCTCTAGGTCATACCAAGAGACCCAGTACTTC. This sequence encodes CASSRSRSYQETQYF.

This clone was counted between two and nine times. V is TRBV7-9 and J is TRBJ2-6; D ambiguous. The CDR3 totals 19 residues. Per germline, CDR1 SEHNR and CDR2 FQNEAQ (reference sequence). V lost 5 bases to trimming and J lost 0 bases, with 20 bases between them. The CDR3 DNA is TGTGCCAGCAGCGTAACCGGGTCCAACCCAATCTCTGGGGCCAACGTCCTGACTTTC. Its translation is CASSVTGSNPISGANVLTF.

This clone was seen more than once but under ten times. The genes are TRBV13 and TRBJ2-1; a weak D match, TRBD1 (5 bases). The CDR3 contains 18 residues. V gave up 1 base and J gave up 5 bases, with 21 bases separating them. Germline assignment: CDR1 PRHDT and CDR2 FYEKMQ (reference sequence). CDR3 sequence (DNA): TGTGCCAGCAGCTTAGTGGTGGGCACAGGTATAATTGACAATGAGCAGTTCTTC. It is translated as CASSLVVGTGIIDNEQFF.

In this sample, this clone turned up a few times. This CDR3 is CASSSVSGSGANVLTF. As DNA, the CDR3 is TGTGCCAGCAGCTCGGTTTCAGGCTCTGGGGCCAACGTCCTGACTTTC. J is TRBJ2-6 and V is TRBV7-2, with D uncertain. The CDR3 has 16 residues. CDR1 is SGHTA and CDR2 is FQGNSA in the germline V gene. V was clipped by 4 bases and J by 0 bases, with 10 bases between them.

This clone was seen a few times. This chain uses TRBV5-1 with TRBJ1-1; D remains ambiguous. V was trimmed by 0 bases and J by 5 bases, leaving 11 bases between them. CDR3 length equals 14 residues. Germline V gene sequence: CDR1 SGHRS, CDR2 YFSETQ. Written as DNA, the CDR3 is TGCGCCAGCAGCTTGGTCGTTGGGGATACTGAAGCTTTCTTT. Translation gives CASSLVVGDTEAFF.

This clone was seen only a few times. The V call is TRBV5-4, the J call TRBJ2-5; 8 nucleotides agree with TRBD1. CDR1 SGHNT and CDR2 YYREEE come from the germline V gene (reference sequence). This CDR3 region has 13 residues. J lost 7 bases, V lost 2 bases, and 4 bases had no gene match. The CDR3 reads CASSFETGVTQYF. The CDR3 DNA is TGTGCCAGCAGCTTTGAGACAGGGGTGACCCAGTACTTC.

The chain has TRBV7-8 and TRBJ1-4, with D possibly being TRBD1 (5 bases). The germline CDR1 and CDR2 sequences are SGHVS and FQNEAQ. V was cut by 4 bases and J by 0 bases, with 12 bases left in between. There are 16 residues in the CDR3. The CDR3 loop is CASSSKPGTTNEKLFF. The CDR3, as DNA: TGTGCCAGCAGCTCCAAACCAGGGACAACTAATGAAAAACTGTTTTTT.

This clone occurred a few times. V gene TRBV5-4 combines with J gene TRBJ2-3, with D unresolved. This CDR3 is built from 16 residues. Trimming removed 4 bases from V and 5 bases from J, with 20 bases in between. Germline CDR1 is SGHNT and CDR2 is YYREEE (reference sequence). CDR3 sequence reads: CASSQVGPLRRDTQYF. The DNA of the CDR3 is TGTGCCAGCAGCCAAGTAGGACCTCTCCGCCGAGATACGCAGTATTTT. Filled out from reference TRBV5-4 and TRBJ2-3, the complete variable domain reads ETGVTQSPTHLIKTRGQQVTLRCSSQSGHNTVSWYQQALGQGPQFIFQYYREEENGRGNFPPRFSGLQFPNYSSELNVNALELDDSALYLCASSQVGPLRRDTQYFGPGTRLTVL.

The J gene is TRBJ2-1, the V gene TRBV11-2; the match to TRBD2 covers 10 bases. Germline CDR1 SGHAT, CDR2 FQNNGV. V was clipped by 1 base and J by 8 bases; unmatched bases: 5. The CDR3 covers 15 residues. The CDR3 sequence is CASSLGLAGVDEQFF. For the CDR3, the DNA is TGTGCCAGCAGCTTAGGGCTAGCGGGGGTGGATGAGCAGTTCTTC.

As concerns this clone: Additional DNA sequences in this sample encode the identical CDR3. CDR3 protein: CASSEWNEQFF. The CDR3 DNA sequence: TGTGCCAGCAGTGAATGGAATGAGCAGTTCTTC. This chain connects TRBV2 to TRBJ2-1, with D unresolved. V gave up 2 bases and J gave up 7 bases, with 3 bases separating them. Germline assignment: CDR1 SNHLY and CDR2 FYNNEI. The CDR3 has 11 residues.

This clone has only a few counts. The chain carries TRBV10-3 and TRBJ2-1; D gene uncertain. CDR3 size: 13 residues. CDR1 is ENHRY, CDR2 SYGVKD, per germline. V was clipped by 10 bases and J by 6 bases, with 16 bases between them. The CDR3 spells CASAGPNPNEQFF. For the CDR3, the DNA is TGTGCCAGCGCCGGGCCCAACCCCAATGAGCAGTTCTTC.

This clone was counted between two and nine times. The chain employs TRBV7-2 and TRBJ2-1, with unresolved D. CDR3 length equals 15 residues. CDR1 is SGHTA and CDR2 is FQGNSA in the germline V gene. The V end lost 8 bases, the J end lost 0 bases, and 14 bases lay between the germline ends. For the CDR3, the DNA is TGTGCCAGCCGGATTGTGGCTAGCTCCTACAATGAGCAGTTCTTC. Amino acids: CASRIVASSYNEQFF.

The chain is built from TRBV27 and TRBJ1-4; 8 bases are shared with TRBD1. This CDR3 is built from 13 residues. V trimming: 6 bases; J trimming: 6 bases; junction bases outside the gene matches: 3. Germline CDR1 MNHEY, CDR2 SMNVEV (reference sequence). The CDR3 loop reads CASRRQGYEKLFF. The CDR3 DNA reads TGTGCCAGCAGACGACAGGGGTATGAAAAACTGTTTTTT.

The chain is built from TRBV7-2 and TRBJ1-2; no clear D gene. The CDR3 loop spans 14 amino acids. The germline gives CDR1 SGHTA, CDR2 FQGNSA. Trimming took off 6 bases at V and 1 base at J, with 12 bases between the two ends. The DNA for the CDR3 is TGTGCCAGCAGATCACTAACAGTTAACTATGGCTACACCTTC. Translation: CASRSLTVNYGYTF.

The V gene is TRBV5-1, the J gene TRBJ1-2; TRBD1 is a possible D gene (5 bases). V shed 1 base and J shed 1 base, with 8 bases lying between them. Germline CDR1 SGHRS, CDR2 YFSETQ. The CDR3 contains 14 residues. The CDR3 DNA is TGCGCCAGCAGCTTGCCCCAGGGTAACTATGGCTACACCTTC. Amino acids: CASSLPQGNYGYTF.

V and J are TRBV28 and TRBJ1-2, with TRBD1 matching over 10 bases. This CDR3 comprises 13 residues. Germline CDR1 reads MDHEN; CDR2 reads SYDVKM. The junction had 6 bases not matched to a gene; V was cut back by 6 bases and J by 8 bases. The CDR3 coding sequence is TGTGCCAGCAGGACAGGGGGCGGAGAAGGCTACACCTTC. This encodes CASRTGGGEGYTF.

The sample holds a few counts of this clone. CDR3 DNA sequence: TGTGCCAGCAGCTTGTCCCCAGAGGGGGTGCTTACCCAGTACTTC. Translated: CASSLSPEGVLTQYF. The chain employs TRBV6-6 and TRBJ2-5; tentatively, D is TRBD1 (6 bases). Germline V gene lookup returns CDR1 MNHNY and CDR2 SVGAGI (reference sequence). The CDR3 contains 15 residues. Trimming removed 6 bases from V and 8 bases from J, with 22 bases in between.

This clone came up once. Other DNA sequences in the sample encode the same CDR3. The chain links TRBV27 to TRBJ2-3; possibly TRBD2 for D (6 bases). This CDR3 has 14 amino acids. Trimming removed 4 bases from V and 6 bases from J, with 14 bases in between. Germline loops: CDR1 MNHEY, CDR2 SMNVEV (reference sequence). The CDR3 nucleotides read TGTGCCAGCAGTTCAAGAGCGGGTCGTGATACGCAGTATTTT. It translates to CASSSRAGRDTQYF.

The J gene is TRBJ2-5, the V gene TRBV10-3, with 7 bases fitting TRBD1. Gene TRBJ2-7 matches the end of the DNA better, so the J call may be wrong. This CDR3 spans 12 amino acids. CDR1 is ENHRY, CDR2 SYGVKD, per germline. The chain's CDR3 is CAISSDRLEQYF. CDR3 DNA: TGTGCCATCAGTTCGGACAGGCTCGAGCAGTACTTC.

As for this clone: A much larger clone is a single base away; this may be a read error. The same CDR3 is also encoded by other DNA sequences in this sample. This chain connects TRBV5-4 to TRBJ1-1; D not certain. The CDR3 is made up of 13 amino acids. Germline V lookup: CDR1 SGHNT, CDR2 YYREEE (reference sequence). V was pared by 0 bases and J by 1 base, with 4 bases between. The CDR3 nucleotides read TGTGCCAGCAGCTTGGGCAGGAACACTGAAGCTTTCTTT. This translates into CASSLGRNTEAFF.

This rearrangement joins TRBV28 to TRBJ2-3; D may be TRBD2 (6 bases). The V end was cut by 6 bases, the J end by 7 bases, with 14 bases between. This CDR3 is 13 amino acids long. Germline CDR1 reads MDHEN; CDR2 reads SYDVKM. The DNA of the CDR3 is TGTGCCAGCAGCGGCGGAGGGGTGTATACGCAGTATTTT. Amino acid sequence: CASSGGGVYTQYF.

This clone was counted a few times. V and J are TRBV7-6 and TRBJ2-7; TRBD1 matches at 9 bases. In germline, CDR1 is SGHVS, CDR2 FNYEAQ. The CDR3 runs 15 residues. J gave up 1 base and V 4 bases, and 5 bases lay outside the gene matches. CDR3 region: CASSSLDRGSYEQYF. The DNA of the CDR3 is TGTGCCAGCAGCTCTTTGGACAGGGGTTCCTACGAGCAGTACTTC.

This clone was detected only a few times. V usage is TRBV27 and J usage is TRBJ2-1, with a weak D call TRBD2 (6 bases). V lost 6 bases to trimming and J lost 7 bases, with 16 bases between them. This CDR3 is 14 amino acids long. The germline V gene encodes CDR1 MNHEY and CDR2 SMNVEV (reference sequence). CDR3 sequence reads: CASRGLVNLNEQFF. CDR3 coding DNA: TGTGCCAGCAGGGGACTGGTGAACCTTAATGAGCAGTTCTTC.